This note documents a single T cell receptor (beta chain) sequence. As yet, its antigen is unknown. Profiled with immunoSEQ multiplex PCR; TCRdb holds only in-frame clones, not every one. The sample holds roughly 49,000 clones; approximately 79% are singletons and the top ten take roughly 20%. The data are from a study of T cell responses to AZD1222 COVID-19 vaccine. Study results and caveats: White British people made up most donors, females outnumbered males, and clonal diversity was possibly underestimated. It was only after the peak T cell response that any repertoires were sampled. Breadth and depth of Spike-specific TCRs rose after two AZD1222 doses.

The V segment lost 5 bases and the J segment 8 bases; nucleotides outside the gene matches: 18. The CDR3 sequence is 17 residues long. The germline V gene has CDR1 MNHNY and CDR2 SVGAGI (reference sequence). The source material was peripheral blood, sampled on day 0 of MenACWY control vaccination. The chain has TRBV6-6 and TRBJ2-1, with 7 bases matching TRBD2. This clonotype was obtained from an adult in good health. CDR3 DNA: TGTGCCAGCAGTCCCGCTAGATCGGGGGGTTTACCTGATGAGCAGTTCTTC. Translation: CASSPARSGGLPDEQFF.